The 30 T cell receptor beta chains below come from one sample, sequenced in a study of cytomegalovirus exposure and HLA in healthy donors. The PCR had 60 Vbeta and 13 Jbeta primers. Sequencing was performed with immunoSEQ multiplex PCR; in TCRdb, only in-frame clones are kept and a portion is missing. The sample has more than 95,000 clones, 76% seen once; the top ten hold approximately 8%. The sequenced sample consisted of PBMCs. The receptors derive from a man aged 40-49 years in good health and CMV-seropositive.

V usage is TRBV7-2 and J usage is TRBJ2-2; D is uncertain. Germline V gene sequence: CDR1 SGHTA, CDR2 FQGNSA. Deletions cut 3 bases from V and 2 bases from J, with 4 bases between. The CDR3 is 13 amino acids. CDR3 residues: CASSFKNTGELFF. DNA for the CDR3: TGTGCCAGCAGCTTCAAAAACACCGGGGAGCTGTTTTTT.

This clone has more than one count but fewer than ten. The J gene is TRBJ2-2, the V gene TRBV7-6; 13 nucleotides line up with TRBD2. The CDR3 length is 18 residues. CDR1 and CDR2 (germline): SGHVS, FNYEAQ. V was clipped by 3 bases and J by 0 bases; unmatched bases: 4. CDR3 residues: CASSFGLAGVSNTGELFF. The DNA of the CDR3 is TGTGCCAGCAGCTTCGGACTAGCGGGGGTATCGAACACCGGGGAGCTGTTTTTT. The variable domain in full, completed from reference TRBV7-6 and TRBJ2-2, reads GAGVSQSPRYKVTKRGQDVALRCDPISGHVSLYWYRQALGQGPEFLTYFNYEAQQDKSGLPNDRFSAERPEGSISTLTIQRTEQRDSAMYRCASSFGLAGVSNTGELFFGEGSRLTVL.

This clone was seen a handful of times. This chain joins TRBV19 and TRBJ1-4; D unclear. V was cut by 1 base and J by 4 bases, with 13 bases left in between. The CDR3 runs 16 residues. CDR1 and CDR2 from the germline V gene are LNHDA and SQIVND (reference sequence). DNA of the CDR3: TGTGCCAGTAGTATAGGTGGCGGCGGATTTAATGAAAAACTGTTTTTT. Encoded protein: CASSIGGGGFNEKLFF.

This chain connects TRBV27 to TRBJ2-7; a possible D gene is TRBD2 (7 bases). Trimming pared 3 bases from V and 0 bases from J, leaving 12 bases between. This CDR3 has 15 residues. Germline assignment: CDR1 MNHEY and CDR2 SMNVEV (reference sequence). CDR3 sequence reads: CASSFRGGSSYEQYF. In nucleotides, the CDR3 is TGTGCCAGCAGTTTTAGGGGGGGGAGCTCCTACGAGCAGTACTTC.

The chain uses TRBV5-1 and TRBJ1-3; no definite D call. Looked up from germline, CDR1 is SGHRS and CDR2 is YFSETQ. CDR3 length: 15 residues. Trimming stripped 1 base from V and 0 bases from J, with 8 bases between. CDR3 DNA: TGCGCCAGCAGCTTGACCGCAGACTCTGGAAACACCATATATTTT. Protein sequence: CASSLTADSGNTIYF. Variable domain in full (rest from reference TRBV5-1 and TRBJ1-3): KAGVTQTPRYLIKTRGQQVTLSCSPISGHRSVSWYQQTPGQGLQFLFEYFSETQRNKGNFPGRFSGRQFSNSRSEMNVSTLELGDSALYLCASSLTADSGNTIYFGEGSWLTVV.

This sequence joins TRBV7-3 and TRBJ2-1; 10 nucleotides agree with TRBD1. Trimming removed 1 base from V and 2 bases from J; junction bases left unmatched: 5. Per the germline V gene, CDR1 is SGHTA and CDR2 is FQGTGA. CDR3 length equals 17 residues. Here the CDR3 DNA reads TGTGCCAGCAGCTTAAGAGCGGGGACAGGGGCCTACAATGAGCAGTTCTTC. This translates into CASSLRAGTGAYNEQFF.

The V call is TRBV2, the J call TRBJ1-5, with D uncertain. This CDR3 has 14 amino acids. V lost 3 bases and J lost 6, with 12 bases in between. From germline, CDR1 is SNHLY and CDR2 FYNNEI. The DNA for the CDR3 is TGTGCCAGCAGTGAGGGGAGGGTAACTCAGCCCCAGCATTTT. Translating gives CASSEGRVTQPQHF. The variable domain in full, completed from reference TRBV2 and TRBJ1-5, reads EPEVTQTPSHQVTQMGQEVILRCVPISNHLYFYWYRQILGQKVEFLVSFYNNEISEKSEIFDDQFSVERPDGSNFTLKIRSTKLEDSAMYFCASSEGRVTQPQHFGDGTRLSIL.

This rearrangement joins TRBV19 to TRBJ1-2; D may be TRBD1 (5 bases). Germline CDR1 LNHDA, CDR2 SQIVND (reference sequence). This CDR3 region has 15 residues. V was clipped by 5 bases and J by 2 bases, with 15 bases between them. The chain's CDR3 is CASSSRKGANYGYTF. The CDR3 DNA sequence: TGTGCCAGTAGTTCCCGGAAAGGGGCGAACTATGGCTACACCTTC.

The chain recombines TRBV7-2 with TRBJ2-7; possibly TRBD1 for D (5 bases). Trimming took 0 bases from V and 3 from J, leaving 12 bases between them. Germline CDR1 and CDR2: SGHTA and FQGNSA. This CDR3 comprises 15 residues. CDR3 region: CASSLASGLLYEQYF. In DNA, the CDR3 is TGTGCCAGCAGCTTAGCTTCAGGGCTTCTCTACGAGCAGTACTTC.

This rearrangement joins TRBV5-6 to TRBJ2-7, with 7 bases matching TRBD2. CDR3 length: 15 amino acids. The V gene's germline CDR1 is SGHDT and CDR2 YYEEEE. J gave up 2 bases and V 3 bases, and 8 bases lay outside the gene matches. The chain's CDR3 is CASSWGGTATYEQYF. The CDR3 nucleotides read TGTGCCAGCAGCTGGGGAGGGACCGCGACCTACGAGCAGTACTTC. The variable domain in full, completed from reference TRBV5-6 and TRBJ2-7, reads DAGVTQSPTHLIKTRGQQVTLRCSPKSGHDTVSWYQQALGQGPQFIFQYYEEEERQRGNFPDRFSGHQFPNYSSELNVNALLLGDSALYLCASSWGGTATYEQYFGPGTRLTVT.

The chain couples TRBV5-1 to TRBJ2-4, with D maybe TRBD2 (7 bases). The germline V gene has CDR1 SGHRS and CDR2 YFSETQ. There are 15 residues in the CDR3. The ends were cut back, 0 bases at V and 7 bases at J, with 14 bases in the middle. The CDR3: CASSLAGGRENIQYF. CDR3 nucleotides: TGCGCCAGCAGCTTGGCCGGGGGGCGAGAGAACATTCAGTACTTC.

The CDR3 DNA is TGTGCTAGCTCCACTGGGGGAGGTACAGATACGCAGTATTTT. Translating it yields CASSTGGGTDTQYF. J is TRBJ2-3 and V is TRBV7-7, with D tentatively TRBD2 (6 bases). The CDR3 sequence is 14 residues long. Germline lookup yields CDR1 SSHAT and CDR2 FNYEAQ (reference sequence).

The rearrangement joins TRBV5-6 to TRBJ1-2; D is perhaps TRBD1 (5 bases). Germline V gene lookup returns CDR1 SGHDT and CDR2 YYEEEE. The ends were cut back, 1 base at V and 4 bases at J, with 8 bases in the middle. This CDR3 spans 13 amino acids. The CDR3: CASSLQGGYGYTF. As DNA, the CDR3 is TGTGCCAGCAGCTTGCAGGGAGGCTATGGCTACACCTTC.

V is TRBV19 and J is TRBJ1-5, with 7 bases identical to TRBD1. Germline V gene sequence: CDR1 LNHDA, CDR2 SQIVND (reference sequence). V shed 5 bases, J shed 7 bases, and the junction held 8 bases outside the gene matches. CDR3 length: 14 residues. In nucleotides, the CDR3 is TGTGCCAGTAGTGTGGAAGGGGGCTGGCAGCCCCAGCATTTT. Its protein is CASSVEGGWQPQHF.

This clone was recorded a few times. This rearrangement joins TRBV5-6 to TRBJ1-4; 9 bases agree with TRBD1. The germline V gene encodes CDR1 SGHDT and CDR2 YYEEEE. The V and J ends lost 0 bases and 7 bases, in that order; junction bases with no gene match: 7. The CDR3 runs to 16 residues. Here the CDR3 reads CASSLGRGTGTEKLFF. CDR3 in DNA: TGTGCCAGCAGCTTGGGGAGAGGGACAGGGACTGAAAAACTGTTTTTT.

This chain's CDR3 is CASSLQGTNVLTF. The DNA of the CDR3 is TGTGCCAGCAGTTTGCAGGGTACCAACGTCCTGACTTTC. V is TRBV27 and J is TRBJ2-6, with D possibly matching TRBD1 (5 bases). The germline CDR1 and CDR2 sequences are MNHEY and SMNVEV (reference sequence). Trimming removed 3 bases at V and 8 bases at J, with 8 bases between. The CDR3 spans 13 residues.

The chain carries TRBV11-3 and TRBJ2-1; TRBD1 matches at 8 bases. The CDR3 consists of 13 residues. The V gene end was trimmed by 6 bases and the J gene end by 5 bases; junction bases not matched to a gene: 3. The V gene's germline CDR1 is SGHNT and CDR2 YENEEA. This CDR3 reads CASRQGGHNEQFF. In DNA form, the CDR3 reads TGTGCCAGCAGACAGGGGGGACACAATGAGCAGTTCTTC. The full variable domain, rest sourced from reference TRBV11-3 and TRBJ2-1, is EAGVVQSPRYKIIEKKQPVAFWCNPISGHNTLYWYLQNLGQGPELLIRYENEEAVDDSQLPKDRFSAERLKGVDSTLKIQPAELGDSAVYLCASRQGGHNEQFFGPGTRLTVL.

The rearrangement joins TRBV29-1 to TRBJ1-1, with D tentatively TRBD1 (6 bases). Germline CDR1 and CDR2: SQVTM and ANQGSEA. V lost 5 bases, J lost 4 bases, and 11 bases lay in between. CDR3 size: 12 residues. CDR3 nucleotides: TGCAGCGTTAGACAGGCCTCCACTGAAGCTTTCTTT. It yields the protein CSVRQASTEAFF.

V gene TRBV6-5 combines with J gene TRBJ2-5; TRBD1 matches 9 bases. J gave up 5 bases and V 8 bases, and 9 bases lay outside the gene matches. Germline V gene data show CDR1 as MNHEY and CDR2 as SVGAGI. The CDR3 consists of 14 residues. CDR3 sequence reads: CASGPGQGFETQYF. DNA of the CDR3: TGTGCCAGCGGCCCCGGACAGGGGTTTGAGACCCAGTACTTC.

The chain carries TRBV5-8 and TRBJ1-1, with TRBD1 matching 8 bases. CDR3 length: 13 amino acids. V lost 4 bases, J lost 7 bases, and 6 bases stayed unmatched. CDR1 is SGHTS and CDR2 is YDEGEE in the germline V gene. In DNA form, the CDR3 reads TGTGCCAGCAGCGCGGACAGGGCAATTGAAGCTTTCTTT. Encoded protein: CASSADRAIEAFF.

The CDR3 protein is CAWRHRGKNIQYF. Written as DNA, the CDR3 is TGTGCCTGGAGACACCGGGGGAAAAACATTCAGTACTTC. The chain uses TRBV30 and TRBJ2-4; possible D gene TRBD2, 6 bases. The germline V and J ends were trimmed by 3 bases and 4 bases, with 10 bases remaining between them. Germline V CDR1 and CDR2: GTSNPN, SVGIG (reference sequence). The CDR3 contains 13 residues.

This clone was detected ten times or more. A read error may produce the germline difference seen at one junction end. The chain couples TRBV6-1 to TRBJ2-3, with TRBD2 identical over 11 bases. The CDR3 is 16 amino acids. Germline CDR1 is MNHNS and CDR2 is SASEGT. CDR3 loop: CASSEGGSGRATPEHF. CDR3 in DNA: TGTGCCAGCAGTGAGGGGGGTAGCGGGAGGGCCACCCCGGAGCATTTT.

The chain is built from TRBV28 and TRBJ1-3; the D is unclear. Germline V gene lookup returns CDR1 MDHEN and CDR2 SYDVKM. Trimming pared 8 bases from V and 2 bases from J, leaving 16 bases between. This CDR3 is 15 amino acids long. This CDR3 is CASSEAGKAGNTIYF. The CDR3 DNA is TGTGCCAGCTCGGAGGCGGGAAAAGCTGGAAACACCATATATTTT.

The V call is TRBV27, the J call TRBJ2-7, with 7 positions matching TRBD1. With V trimmed by 6 bases and J by 3 bases, 5 bases remained unmatched. The CDR3 has 13 residues. Looked up from germline, CDR1 is MNHEY and CDR2 is SMNVEV (reference sequence). The CDR3 DNA follows: TGTGCCAGCAGGCAGGGACAGTACTACGAGCAGTACTTC. Translation gives CASRQGQYYEQYF.

This clone was found once. The chain combines TRBV2 with TRBJ1-5; D unresolved. The CDR3 contains 13 residues. In germline, CDR1 is SNHLY, CDR2 FYNNEI. V shed 8 bases and J shed 3 bases, with 11 bases lying between them. The CDR3 bases are TGTGCCAGCGTGTACACCTTCAATCAGCCCCAGCATTTT. Translating gives CASVYTFNQPQHF.

This clone was counted a few times. The rearrangement uses TRBV18 and TRBJ2-3, with D perhaps matching TRBD2 (6 bases). The V gene's germline CDR1 is KGHSH and CDR2 LQKENI. The ends were cut back, 6 bases at V and 4 bases at J, with 17 bases in the middle. CDR3 length equals 15 residues. The CDR3 is CASSPGSGNADTQYF. The CDR3 bases are TGTGCCAGCTCCCCCGGGAGTGGGAACGCAGATACGCAGTATTTT.

The table lists this clone with a count of one. This sequence joins TRBV5-4 and TRBJ2-7; perhaps TRBD2 as D (7 bases). The length of the CDR3 is 14 residues. V was pared by 4 bases and J by 6 bases, with 17 bases between. The germline V gene has CDR1 SGHNT and CDR2 YYREEE (reference sequence). The CDR3 spells CASSTPLAGAEQYF. DNA of the CDR3: TGTGCCAGCAGCACGCCGTTGGCGGGGGCCGAGCAGTACTTC.

The chain uses TRBV7-9 and TRBJ1-4; 9 nucleotides agree with TRBD1. The CDR3 spans 16 residues. CDR1 is SEHNR, CDR2 FQNEAQ, per germline (reference sequence). The V segment lost 3 bases and the J segment 8 bases; nucleotides outside the gene matches: 10. The CDR3 region is CASSFDGTGYEEKLFF. The CDR3 DNA follows: TGTGCCAGCAGCTTTGATGGGACAGGGTACGAGGAAAAACTGTTTTTT.

The chain employs TRBV18 and TRBJ2-1; 7 bases agree with TRBD2. Trimming removed 3 bases from V and 2 bases from J; junction bases left unmatched: 7. CDR1 is KGHSH, CDR2 LQKENI, per germline. This CDR3 is built from 16 residues. The CDR3 nucleotides are TGTGCCAGCTCACCCTTAGCGGGCCCGACCTACAATGAGCAGTTCTTC. Protein: CASSPLAGPTYNEQFF.

This sequence joins TRBV4-1 and TRBJ1-2; 7 bases agree with TRBD1. With 1 base clipped from V and 6 bases from J, the junction kept 11 bases outside the gene matches. This CDR3 region has 16 residues. From germline, CDR1 is MGHRA and CDR2 YSYEKL. In nucleotides, the CDR3 is TGCGCCAGCAGCCAAGGACAGGGTGGGTTGATAGATGGCTACACCTTC. Its protein is CASSQGQGGLIDGYTF.